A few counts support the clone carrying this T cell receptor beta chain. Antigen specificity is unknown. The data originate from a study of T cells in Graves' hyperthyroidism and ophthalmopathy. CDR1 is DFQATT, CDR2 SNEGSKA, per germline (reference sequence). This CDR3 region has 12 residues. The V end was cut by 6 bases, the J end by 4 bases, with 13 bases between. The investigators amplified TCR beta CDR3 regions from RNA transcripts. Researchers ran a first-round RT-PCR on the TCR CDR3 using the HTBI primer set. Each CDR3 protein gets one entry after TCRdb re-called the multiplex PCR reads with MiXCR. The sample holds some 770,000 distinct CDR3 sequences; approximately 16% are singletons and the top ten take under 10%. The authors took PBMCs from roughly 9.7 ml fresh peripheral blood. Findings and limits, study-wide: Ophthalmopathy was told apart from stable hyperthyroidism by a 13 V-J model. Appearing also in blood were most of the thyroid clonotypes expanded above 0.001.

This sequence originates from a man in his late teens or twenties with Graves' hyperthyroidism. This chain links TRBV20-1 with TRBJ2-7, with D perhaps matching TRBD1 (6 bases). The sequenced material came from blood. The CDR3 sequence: CSAPEQGYEQYF. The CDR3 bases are TGCAGTGCCCCCGAACAGGGTTACGAGCAGTACTTC.